This T cell receptor beta chain was captured by sequencing in a study of cytomegalovirus exposure and HLA in healthy donors. The PCR was carried out with 60 Vbeta primers and 13 Jbeta primers. Method: immunoSEQ multiplex PCR; TCRdb's copy keeps in-frame clones and lacks some. The table has tens of thousands of clones, around 85% seen once. Sample: PBMCs. This receptor was obtained from a man aged 25-45 years in good health and CMV-seronegative.

The CDR3 protein is CASSLDTGGKYGYTF. The CDR3 region has the DNA TGCGCCAGCAGCTTGGATACAGGGGGGAAATATGGCTACACCTTC. The J gene is TRBJ1-2, the V gene TRBV5-1; 8 nucleotides agree with TRBD1. Trimming at V came to 0 bases and at J to 5 bases, leaving 6 bases not matched to a gene. Looked up from germline, CDR1 is SGHRS and CDR2 is YFSETQ. The length of the CDR3 is 15 residues.